Listed below are T cell receptor beta chains from one sample, sequenced in a study of blood T cell repertoires in COVID-19. The table came from immunoSEQ multiplex PCR; TCRdb's copy has only in-frame clones and leaves some out. The sample consists of roughly 190,000 clones, approximately 80% of them appearing once. Sequencing was performed on PBMCs or T cells enriched from blood (not recorded which). The receptors were sampled from a woman in her sixties with acute COVID-19. Each CDR3 is given with its conserved first and last residue. The order of the fields is D gene, clone size, J gene, V gene, CDR3 protein, CDR3 DNA. The D gene is left open where the match is weak. Only some rows state a clone size, as once, few, many or a class for expanded clones.

>TRBD1|.|TRBJ2-7|TRBV6-5
CATTGDTYEQYF
TGTGCCACCACAGGGGACACCTACGAGCAGTACTTC
>.|.|TRBJ1-3|TRBV12-3/TRBV12-4
CASSLLSGNTIYF
TGTGCCAGCAGTTTACTCTCTGGAAACACCATATATTTT
>.|.|TRBJ1-1|TRBV5-1
CASSRDISNTEAFF
TGCGCCAGCAGCCGGGACATTTCGAACACTGAAGCTTTCTTT
>TRBD2|.|TRBJ2-7|TRBV5-6
CASSLVPSGTYEQYF
TGTGCCAGCAGCTTGGTTCCTAGCGGTACCTACGAGCAGTACTTC
>TRBD2|.|TRBJ2-5|TRBV7-9
CASSSLGGKETQYF
TGTGCCAGCAGCTCCTTGGGGGGGAAAGAGACCCAGTACTTC
>.|.|TRBJ1-5|TRBV5-1
CASSPRGGQPQHF
TGCGCCAGCAGCCCCCGGGGAGGGCAGCCCCAGCATTTT
>.|.|TRBJ2-7|TRBV19
CASSIQGVEQYF
TGTGCCAGTAGTATACAAGGGGTTGAGCAGTACTTC
>.|many|TRBJ1-6|TRBV19
CASSRGRRNSPLHF
TGTGCCAGTAGTCGCGGGCGACGTAATTCACCCCTCCACTTT
>.|.|TRBJ1-1|TRBV4-2
CASRTPGGGRYPEAFF
TGTGCCAGCAGAACCCCCGGAGGAGGCAGGTACCCTGAAGCTTTCTTT
>TRBD2|.|TRBJ2-3|TRBV4-1
CASSLSERGDGTDTQYF
TGCGCCAGCAGCCTTTCGGAGCGGGGGGACGGCACAGATACGCAGTATTTT
>.|few|TRBJ2-2|TRBV27
CASSLSGGELFF
TGTGCCAGCAGTTTATCCGGCGGGGAGCTGTTTTTT
>.|.|TRBJ2-7|TRBV7-2
CASTQAGGAPYEQYF
TGTGCCAGCACCCAAGCCGGAGGGGCGCCTTACGAGCAGTACTTC
>.|.|TRBJ1-3|TRBV5-1
CASSFSGVIGNTIYF
TGCGCCAGCAGCTTCTCAGGGGTAATCGGAAACACCATATATTTT
>.|.|TRBJ1-6|TRBV7-2
CASSSTTGLWGNSPLHF
TGTGCCAGCAGCTCGACGACGGGACTCTGGGGCAATTCACCCCTCCACTTT
>TRBD2|.|TRBJ2-3|TRBV28
CASSTASGGGSDTQYF
TGTGCCAGCAGTACCGCTAGCGGGGGGGGATCGGATACGCAGTATTTT
>TRBD2|.|TRBJ2-1|TRBV28
CASSSGGARNEQFF
TGTGCCAGCTCAAGCGGGGGGGCTCGGAATGAGCAGTTCTTC
>TRBD2|.|TRBJ2-2|TRBV7-2
CASSSLAGALNTGELFF
TGTGCCAGCAGCTCACTAGCGGGGGCCCTGAACACCGGGGAGCTGTTTTTT
>.|.|TRBJ1-1|TRBV28
CASSLPLGVGRAIEAFF
TGTGCCAGCAGTTTACCCCTCGGAGTAGGCAGGGCTATTGAAGCTTTCTTT
>TRBD2|.|TRBJ2-2|TRBV9
CASSARSGTRATGELFF
TGTGCCAGCAGCGCCCGCTCCGGGACTAGAGCTACCGGGGAGCTGTTTTTT
>TRBD2|.|TRBJ2-7|TRBV4-1
CASSQASGTYEQYF
TGCGCCAGCAGCCAGGCTAGCGGCACCTACGAGCAGTACTTC
>.|.|TRBJ1-3|TRBV4-1
CASSQGAGRLSSGNTIYF
TGCGCCAGCAGCCAAGGGGCGGGCAGATTATCCTCTGGAAACACCATATATTTT
>.|few|TRBJ1-6|TRBV3-1/TRBV3-2
CASSPGGSYNSPLHF
TGTGCCAGCAGCCCCGGGGGCTCCTATAATTCACCCCTCCACTTT
>TRBD2|.|TRBJ2-3|TRBV5-4
CASSPRTSGRGDTQYF
TGTGCCAGCAGCCCTAGGACTAGCGGACGGGGAGATACGCAGTATTTT